This TCR beta chain was sequenced during a study of T-cell memory formation after mild COVID-19. Study-wide background: Across donors, TCR clusters were largely donor specific.

Study-wide results and limits: Mainly in CM and EM were contracting CD4+ clones; CD8+ were in EMRA.

Germline V CDR1 and CDR2: SGHVS, FQNEAQ. V was pared by 4 bases and J by 7 bases, with 13 bases of the junction left unmatched. The CDR3 has 17 amino acids. Sample barcodes and UMIs were carried by the TCR alpha and TCR beta cDNA libraries that 5'RACE generated with constant-segment primers. A single record per CDR3 protein comes from TCRdb applying MiXCR to the 5' RACE reads. The sample records 250,000 to 350,000 distinct CDR3 sequences, approximately 19% being singletons. This clonotype was seen only a few times. Its target is unknown. The J gene is TRBJ2-2, the V gene TRBV7-8, with 9 bases matching TRBD2. The sample comprised PBMCs or a T cell subset sorted from them (not recorded which). This sequence was found in a man aged 18 to 30 who had mild COVID-19 (a few samples of this study predate the infection). Cell type and time point are not known. The DNA of the CDR3 is TGTGCCAGCAGCTACCGGGGTAGCGGGGGCCTCCACGGGGAGCTGTTTTTT. Amino acids: CASSYRGSGGLHGELFF.